What follows describes a single TCR beta chain. The sample belongs to a study of blood T cell repertoires in COVID-19. For the study at large: COVID-19 samples, acute and convalescent, were from the United States, Italy and Spain. T cells, B-cell-depleted T cells, or PBMCs supplied cDNA or gDNA.

Per the germline V gene, CDR1 is LNHDA and CDR2 is SQIVND (reference sequence). This CDR3 is built from 16 residues. The germline V and J ends were trimmed by 6 bases and 8 bases, with 23 bases remaining between them. Per the original methods: It was from reference gene primer amplification that nucleated cell counts were estimated. TCRdb's copy holds only in-frame clones and misses some; the assay was immunoSEQ multiplex PCR. V and J calls and clone size are those listed in that table; D and trimming were worked out from the DNA. The sample consists of hundreds of thousands of clones, 85% to 90% of them appearing once. It was during active infection that Seattle patients were enrolled and then longitudinally followed.

This receptor was obtained from a woman aged 25 to 39 with COVID-19, enrolled during active disease. Sequencing used peripheral blood. The V gene is TRBV19, the J gene TRBJ2-1, with D maybe TRBD1 (5 bases). This CDR3 reads CASRALGRVGRDEQFF. CDR3 bases: TGTGCCAGTAGGGCTTTAGGCAGGGTGGGTAGGGATGAGCAGTTCTTC.